This T cell receptor beta chain was found in a study of molecular identifiers for immune sequencing clone quantification. Using its own MiXCR run on the PCR reads, TCRdb lists one record per CDR3 protein. The data contain around 40,000 distinct CDR3 sequences, around 21% of them singletons. Relative to its sample, this clonotype is medium-sized. CDR3 size: 12 residues. The V gene end was trimmed by 5 bases and the J gene end by 6 bases; junction bases not matched to a gene: 2. In germline, CDR1 is MDHEN, CDR2 SYDVKM. Source material: naive CD8+ T cells from blood, with Jurkat cell RNA spiked in. This sample's subset: FACS-sorted CD8+CD4-CCR7+CD45RA+ naive T cells. The J gene is TRBJ2-7, the V gene TRBV28; the match to TRBD1 covers 9 bases. This receptor was obtained from a human donor in good health. Some libraries in this study had Jurkat cell RNA spiked in. The CDR3 reads CASSLTGGEQYF. The CDR3 region has the DNA TGTGCCAGCAGTCTGACAGGGGGCGAGCAGTACTTC. Full variable domain (outside the CDR3, taken from reference TRBV28 and TRBJ2-7): DVKVTQSSRYLVKRTGEKVFLECVQDMDHENMFWYRQDPGLGLRLIYFSYDVKMKEKGDIPEGYSVSREKKERFSLILESASTNQTSMYLCASSLTGGEQYFGPGTRLTVT.